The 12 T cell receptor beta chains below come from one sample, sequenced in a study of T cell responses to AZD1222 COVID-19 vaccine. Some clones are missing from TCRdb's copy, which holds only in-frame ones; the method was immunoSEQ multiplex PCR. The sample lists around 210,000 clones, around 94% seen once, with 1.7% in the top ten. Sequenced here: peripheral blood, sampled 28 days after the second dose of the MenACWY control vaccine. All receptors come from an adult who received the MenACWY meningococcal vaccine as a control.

The CDR3 coding sequence is TGTGCCAGCAGTTTCGACGGATCCTACGAGCAGTACTTC. This gives the protein CASSFDGSYEQYF. V usage is TRBV28 and J usage is TRBJ2-7; D call uncertain. CDR1 and CDR2 from the germline V gene are MDHEN and SYDVKM. This CDR3 region has 13 residues. Deletions cut 3 bases from V and 1 base from J, with 7 bases between.

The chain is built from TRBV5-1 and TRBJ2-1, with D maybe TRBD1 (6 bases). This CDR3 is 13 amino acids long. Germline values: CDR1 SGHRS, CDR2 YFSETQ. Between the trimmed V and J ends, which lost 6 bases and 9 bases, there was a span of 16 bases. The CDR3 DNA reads TGCGCCAGCACAAGGACAGACTTGGGTGAGCAGTTCTTC. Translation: CASTRTDLGEQFF.

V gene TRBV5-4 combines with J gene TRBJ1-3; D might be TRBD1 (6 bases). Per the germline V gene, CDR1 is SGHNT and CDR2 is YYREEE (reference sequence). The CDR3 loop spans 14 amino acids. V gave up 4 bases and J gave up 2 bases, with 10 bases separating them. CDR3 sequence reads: CASSVTGPGNTIYF. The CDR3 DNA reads TGTGCCAGCAGCGTGACAGGCCCTGGAAACACCATATATTTT.

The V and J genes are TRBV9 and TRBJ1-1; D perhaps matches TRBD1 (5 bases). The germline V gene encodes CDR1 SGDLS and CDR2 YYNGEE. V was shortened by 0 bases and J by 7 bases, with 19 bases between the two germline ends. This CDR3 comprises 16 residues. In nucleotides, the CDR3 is TGTGCCAGCAGCGTAGTTGGGACGGCCACCAACGGTGAAGCTTTCTTT. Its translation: CASSVVGTATNGEAFF.

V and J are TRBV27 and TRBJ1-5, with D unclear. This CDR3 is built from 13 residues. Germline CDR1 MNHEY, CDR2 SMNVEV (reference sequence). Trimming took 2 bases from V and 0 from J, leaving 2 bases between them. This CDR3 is CASSLISNQPQHF. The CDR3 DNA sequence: TGTGCCAGCAGTTTAATTAGCAATCAGCCCCAGCATTTT.

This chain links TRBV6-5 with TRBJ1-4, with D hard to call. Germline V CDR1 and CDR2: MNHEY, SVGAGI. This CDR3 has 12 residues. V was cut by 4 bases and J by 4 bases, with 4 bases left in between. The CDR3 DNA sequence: TGTGCCAGCAGTTTGAATAATGAAAAACTGTTTTTT. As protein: CASSLNNEKLFF.

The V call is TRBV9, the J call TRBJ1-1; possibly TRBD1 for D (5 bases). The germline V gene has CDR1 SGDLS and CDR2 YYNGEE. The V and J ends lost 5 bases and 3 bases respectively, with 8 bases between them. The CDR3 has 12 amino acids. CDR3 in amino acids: CASSQGDTEAFF. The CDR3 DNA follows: TGTGCCAGCAGTCAGGGAGACACTGAAGCTTTCTTT.

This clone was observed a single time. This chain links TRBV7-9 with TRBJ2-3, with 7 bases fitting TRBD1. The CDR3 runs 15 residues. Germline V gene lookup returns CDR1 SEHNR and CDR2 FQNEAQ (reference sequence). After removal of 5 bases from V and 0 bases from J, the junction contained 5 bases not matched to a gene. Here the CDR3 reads CASSKTGQSTDTQYF. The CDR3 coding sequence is TGTGCCAGCAGCAAAACGGGACAGAGCACAGATACGCAGTATTTT.

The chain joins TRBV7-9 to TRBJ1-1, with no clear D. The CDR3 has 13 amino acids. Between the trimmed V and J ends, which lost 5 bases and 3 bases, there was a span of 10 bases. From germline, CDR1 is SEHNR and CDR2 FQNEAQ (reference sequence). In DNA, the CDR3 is TGTGCCAGCAGCCCGGCGGGTTACACTGAAGCTTTCTTT. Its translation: CASSPAGYTEAFF.

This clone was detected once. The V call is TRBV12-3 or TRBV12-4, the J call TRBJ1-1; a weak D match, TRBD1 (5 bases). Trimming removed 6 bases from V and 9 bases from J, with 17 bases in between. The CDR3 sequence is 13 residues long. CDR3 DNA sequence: TGTGCCAGCAGGGGGACGGATCACGAGAAAGCTTTCTTT. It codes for CASRGTDHEKAFF.

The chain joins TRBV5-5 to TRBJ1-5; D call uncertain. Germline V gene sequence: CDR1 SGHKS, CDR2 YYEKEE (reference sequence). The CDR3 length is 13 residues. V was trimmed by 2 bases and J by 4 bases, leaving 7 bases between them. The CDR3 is CASSFDPNQPQHF. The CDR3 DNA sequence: TGTGCCAGCAGCTTCGACCCAAATCAGCCCCAGCATTTT. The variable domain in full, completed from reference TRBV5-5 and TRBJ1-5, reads DAGVTQSPTHLIKTRGQQVTLRCSPISGHKSVSWYQQVLGQGPQFIFQYYEKEERGRGNFPDRFSARQFPNYSSELNVNALLLGDSALYLCASSFDPNQPQHFGDGTRLSIL.

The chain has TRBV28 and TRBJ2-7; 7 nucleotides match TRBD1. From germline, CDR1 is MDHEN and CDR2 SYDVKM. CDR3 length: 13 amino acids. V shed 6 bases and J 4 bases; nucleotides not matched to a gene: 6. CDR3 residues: CASRLGQRYEQYF. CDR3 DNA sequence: TGTGCCAGCAGACTGGGACAGCGGTACGAGCAGTACTTC.